This T cell receptor (beta chain) came from a study of blood T cells in healthy people across ages. Trimming took 0 bases from V and 2 from J, leaving 11 bases between them. The CDR3 has 15 amino acids. Germline CDR1 is MGHRA and CDR2 is YSYEKL. Study results and caveats: Age brought a roughly linear fall in TCR beta diversity measured per million T cells. In these data, TCR beta diversity tracked strongly with naive T cell percentage.

The authors extracted at least 5 micrograms of total RNA per sample. This clonotype came up a few times. Its target is not known. Using a J-beta primer mix together with a sample-barcoded 5' primer, a second PCR was run for roughly 6 to 12 cycles. TCRdb ran MiXCR on the 5' RACE reads and lists one entry per CDR3 protein. Of hundreds of thousands of distinct CDR3 sequences listed, more than 50% are singletons. This clonotype was sampled from a middle-aged man in good health. V and J are TRBV4-1 and TRBJ2-7; TRBD2 is a possible D gene (7 bases). Sequencing used blood. The chain's CDR3 is CASSQDEGGTYEQYF. The CDR3 nucleotides read TGCGCCAGCAGCCAAGATGAGGGGGGGACCTACGAGCAGTACTTC.